This TCR beta chain was retrieved from a study of T cells in localized non-small cell lung cancer (dated by TCRdb to 2018 to 2021). The study in broad terms: The study analyzed T cell repertoires of over 200 early-stage NSCLC patients, comparing tumors and uninvolved tumor-adjacent lungs. All 236 NSCLC patients in the cohort were treatment-naive and had localized lung tumors that were resected. NSCLC patients had a mean age of roughly 66 years, and 129 were male and about a hundred female. Summary of the overall study and its limitations: Because multi-region sequencing of the tumors was not done, intratumor heterogeneity could not be ruled out. Because the study design was exploratory, TCR variables were selected using unadjusted p-values without false-discovery rate correction. Uninvolved tumor-adjacent lung showed the highest T cell clonality, higher than tumor, which suggests more focused antigenic responses in the adjacent lung. Of the top 100 tumor clones, a median of about 53 were detected in paired uninvolved adjacent lung; around 30 were also among that lung's top 100. Longer overall survival was associated with higher blood T cell density, whereas shorter survival was associated with higher adjacent-lung clonality.

TCR beta CDR3 regions were sequenced from DNA using the immunoSEQ Assay. The original methods were these. To compute T cell density, TCR beta template counts were normalized to usable DNA, which was estimated by amplifying housekeeping genes. The preseqR package was used to estimate richness by extrapolating to 400,000 templates for PBMC samples and to 120,000 templates for tissue samples. Clonality was defined by subtracting Pielou's evenness from one. Differential abundance testing on productive amino-acid clonotypes, with a minimum total count of 5 and an alpha of 0.1, was used to identify tissue-enriched TCRs. Repertoire overlap between compartments was quantified with the Jaccard Index and Morisita Overlap Index. GLIPH grouped TCR beta CDR3s together with public tetramer-defined viral CDR3s, and a viral motif had to include at least three viral sequences and show V-gene enrichment. In TCRdb, the immuneACCESS table is reduced to in-frame sequences with V and J assigned. These tables do not hold every clone; where another copy was compared, an unresolved V gene accounts for under half, and the others remain unexplained. V and J calls plus clone size are reproduced from that table; the DNA served to infer D and trimming. For this sample the table gives around 30,000 clones, of which 78% were detected only once. The top ten constitute around a third of the sample.

At diagnosis, tumor, uninvolved tumor-adjacent lung and peripheral blood were collected and then preserved as a mix of FFPE and fresh-frozen material. For TCR repertoire profiling, blood samples were analyzed in the form of peripheral blood mononuclear cells. About this clone: Its cognate antigen has yet to be identified. Base qualities are not recorded, but no much larger clone differs from it by a single base.

Trimming leaves V shorter by 1 base and J shorter by 4 bases, with the junction holding 4 bases beyond the gene matches. The CDR3 contains 15 residues, cysteine and phenylalanine counted. Just CDR3 DNA is preserved here, 45 bases in frame from base 1. The CDR1 and CDR2 encoded by the germline V gene are SGHTA and FQGTGA. In this chain, TRBV7-3 is recombined with TRBJ2-3; 8 nucleotides in the junction match TRBD1. The receptor comes from a male donor older than 55 with stage II squamous cell lung carcinoma. The sample was peripheral blood, taken before any cancer treatment. The sequence in DNA is TGTGCCAGCAGCTTAAGACAGGGGCAGGCAGATACGCAGTATTTT. Its product reads: CASSLRQGQADTQYF.